These 4 T cell receptor beta chains came from one sample sequenced in a study of monozygotic twins with cystic fibrosis. Method: immunoSEQ multiplex PCR; TCRdb's copy keeps in-frame clones and lacks some. This repertoire shows around 9,100 clones, 98% to 99% found once; its top ten account for 0.24%. The specimen was blood. All receptors come from a girl aged 2-9 years with cystic fibrosis.

The chain is built from TRBV18 and TRBJ2-1; 8 nucleotides align to TRBD2. This CDR3 spans 15 amino acids. V shed 3 bases, J shed 10 bases, and the junction held 11 bases outside the gene matches. Germline lookup yields CDR1 KGHSH and CDR2 LQKENI. This CDR3 is CASSPQREFISEQFF. The CDR3, as DNA: TGTGCCAGCTCACCCCAGCGGGAGTTCATAAGCGAGCAGTTCTTC.

This clone was counted a few times. The chain joins TRBV9 to TRBJ1-1, with a possible D match to TRBD1 (5 bases). The CDR3 spans 15 residues. Germline V gene sequence: CDR1 SGDLS, CDR2 YYNGEE. Trimming left V 0 bases short and J 2 bases short, with 11 bases between. The CDR3 is CASSVGGAVNTEAFF. CDR3 in DNA: TGTGCCAGCAGCGTAGGTGGGGCGGTTAACACTGAAGCTTTCTTT. The full variable domain, its missing parts supplied by reference TRBV9 and TRBJ1-1, is DSGVTQTPKHLITATGQRVTLRCSPRSGDLSVYWYQQSLDQGLQFLIQYYNGEERAKGNILERFSAQQFPDLHSELNLSSLELGDSALYFCASSVGGAVNTEAFFGQGTRLTVV.

The CDR3 protein is CASSGGYTQYF. The CDR3 DNA reads TGTGCCAGCAGTGGTGGTTATACGCAGTATTTT. The gene calls are TRBV6-6 and TRBJ2-3; D is unclear. Trimming left V 5 bases short and J 7 bases short, with 7 bases between. The CDR3 covers 11 residues. Germline V gene data show CDR1 as MNHNY and CDR2 as SVGAGI (reference sequence).

The rearrangement uses TRBV19 and TRBJ1-2; D is possibly TRBD1 (5 bases). V was shortened by 8 bases and J by 7 bases, with 20 bases between the two germline ends. This CDR3 is built from 14 residues. Germline V gives CDR1 LNHDA, CDR2 SQIVND (reference sequence). CDR3 amino acids: CASSEIMTALGYTF. CDR3 nucleotides: TGTGCCAGTTCCGAGATTATGACAGCCCTTGGCTACACCTTC.